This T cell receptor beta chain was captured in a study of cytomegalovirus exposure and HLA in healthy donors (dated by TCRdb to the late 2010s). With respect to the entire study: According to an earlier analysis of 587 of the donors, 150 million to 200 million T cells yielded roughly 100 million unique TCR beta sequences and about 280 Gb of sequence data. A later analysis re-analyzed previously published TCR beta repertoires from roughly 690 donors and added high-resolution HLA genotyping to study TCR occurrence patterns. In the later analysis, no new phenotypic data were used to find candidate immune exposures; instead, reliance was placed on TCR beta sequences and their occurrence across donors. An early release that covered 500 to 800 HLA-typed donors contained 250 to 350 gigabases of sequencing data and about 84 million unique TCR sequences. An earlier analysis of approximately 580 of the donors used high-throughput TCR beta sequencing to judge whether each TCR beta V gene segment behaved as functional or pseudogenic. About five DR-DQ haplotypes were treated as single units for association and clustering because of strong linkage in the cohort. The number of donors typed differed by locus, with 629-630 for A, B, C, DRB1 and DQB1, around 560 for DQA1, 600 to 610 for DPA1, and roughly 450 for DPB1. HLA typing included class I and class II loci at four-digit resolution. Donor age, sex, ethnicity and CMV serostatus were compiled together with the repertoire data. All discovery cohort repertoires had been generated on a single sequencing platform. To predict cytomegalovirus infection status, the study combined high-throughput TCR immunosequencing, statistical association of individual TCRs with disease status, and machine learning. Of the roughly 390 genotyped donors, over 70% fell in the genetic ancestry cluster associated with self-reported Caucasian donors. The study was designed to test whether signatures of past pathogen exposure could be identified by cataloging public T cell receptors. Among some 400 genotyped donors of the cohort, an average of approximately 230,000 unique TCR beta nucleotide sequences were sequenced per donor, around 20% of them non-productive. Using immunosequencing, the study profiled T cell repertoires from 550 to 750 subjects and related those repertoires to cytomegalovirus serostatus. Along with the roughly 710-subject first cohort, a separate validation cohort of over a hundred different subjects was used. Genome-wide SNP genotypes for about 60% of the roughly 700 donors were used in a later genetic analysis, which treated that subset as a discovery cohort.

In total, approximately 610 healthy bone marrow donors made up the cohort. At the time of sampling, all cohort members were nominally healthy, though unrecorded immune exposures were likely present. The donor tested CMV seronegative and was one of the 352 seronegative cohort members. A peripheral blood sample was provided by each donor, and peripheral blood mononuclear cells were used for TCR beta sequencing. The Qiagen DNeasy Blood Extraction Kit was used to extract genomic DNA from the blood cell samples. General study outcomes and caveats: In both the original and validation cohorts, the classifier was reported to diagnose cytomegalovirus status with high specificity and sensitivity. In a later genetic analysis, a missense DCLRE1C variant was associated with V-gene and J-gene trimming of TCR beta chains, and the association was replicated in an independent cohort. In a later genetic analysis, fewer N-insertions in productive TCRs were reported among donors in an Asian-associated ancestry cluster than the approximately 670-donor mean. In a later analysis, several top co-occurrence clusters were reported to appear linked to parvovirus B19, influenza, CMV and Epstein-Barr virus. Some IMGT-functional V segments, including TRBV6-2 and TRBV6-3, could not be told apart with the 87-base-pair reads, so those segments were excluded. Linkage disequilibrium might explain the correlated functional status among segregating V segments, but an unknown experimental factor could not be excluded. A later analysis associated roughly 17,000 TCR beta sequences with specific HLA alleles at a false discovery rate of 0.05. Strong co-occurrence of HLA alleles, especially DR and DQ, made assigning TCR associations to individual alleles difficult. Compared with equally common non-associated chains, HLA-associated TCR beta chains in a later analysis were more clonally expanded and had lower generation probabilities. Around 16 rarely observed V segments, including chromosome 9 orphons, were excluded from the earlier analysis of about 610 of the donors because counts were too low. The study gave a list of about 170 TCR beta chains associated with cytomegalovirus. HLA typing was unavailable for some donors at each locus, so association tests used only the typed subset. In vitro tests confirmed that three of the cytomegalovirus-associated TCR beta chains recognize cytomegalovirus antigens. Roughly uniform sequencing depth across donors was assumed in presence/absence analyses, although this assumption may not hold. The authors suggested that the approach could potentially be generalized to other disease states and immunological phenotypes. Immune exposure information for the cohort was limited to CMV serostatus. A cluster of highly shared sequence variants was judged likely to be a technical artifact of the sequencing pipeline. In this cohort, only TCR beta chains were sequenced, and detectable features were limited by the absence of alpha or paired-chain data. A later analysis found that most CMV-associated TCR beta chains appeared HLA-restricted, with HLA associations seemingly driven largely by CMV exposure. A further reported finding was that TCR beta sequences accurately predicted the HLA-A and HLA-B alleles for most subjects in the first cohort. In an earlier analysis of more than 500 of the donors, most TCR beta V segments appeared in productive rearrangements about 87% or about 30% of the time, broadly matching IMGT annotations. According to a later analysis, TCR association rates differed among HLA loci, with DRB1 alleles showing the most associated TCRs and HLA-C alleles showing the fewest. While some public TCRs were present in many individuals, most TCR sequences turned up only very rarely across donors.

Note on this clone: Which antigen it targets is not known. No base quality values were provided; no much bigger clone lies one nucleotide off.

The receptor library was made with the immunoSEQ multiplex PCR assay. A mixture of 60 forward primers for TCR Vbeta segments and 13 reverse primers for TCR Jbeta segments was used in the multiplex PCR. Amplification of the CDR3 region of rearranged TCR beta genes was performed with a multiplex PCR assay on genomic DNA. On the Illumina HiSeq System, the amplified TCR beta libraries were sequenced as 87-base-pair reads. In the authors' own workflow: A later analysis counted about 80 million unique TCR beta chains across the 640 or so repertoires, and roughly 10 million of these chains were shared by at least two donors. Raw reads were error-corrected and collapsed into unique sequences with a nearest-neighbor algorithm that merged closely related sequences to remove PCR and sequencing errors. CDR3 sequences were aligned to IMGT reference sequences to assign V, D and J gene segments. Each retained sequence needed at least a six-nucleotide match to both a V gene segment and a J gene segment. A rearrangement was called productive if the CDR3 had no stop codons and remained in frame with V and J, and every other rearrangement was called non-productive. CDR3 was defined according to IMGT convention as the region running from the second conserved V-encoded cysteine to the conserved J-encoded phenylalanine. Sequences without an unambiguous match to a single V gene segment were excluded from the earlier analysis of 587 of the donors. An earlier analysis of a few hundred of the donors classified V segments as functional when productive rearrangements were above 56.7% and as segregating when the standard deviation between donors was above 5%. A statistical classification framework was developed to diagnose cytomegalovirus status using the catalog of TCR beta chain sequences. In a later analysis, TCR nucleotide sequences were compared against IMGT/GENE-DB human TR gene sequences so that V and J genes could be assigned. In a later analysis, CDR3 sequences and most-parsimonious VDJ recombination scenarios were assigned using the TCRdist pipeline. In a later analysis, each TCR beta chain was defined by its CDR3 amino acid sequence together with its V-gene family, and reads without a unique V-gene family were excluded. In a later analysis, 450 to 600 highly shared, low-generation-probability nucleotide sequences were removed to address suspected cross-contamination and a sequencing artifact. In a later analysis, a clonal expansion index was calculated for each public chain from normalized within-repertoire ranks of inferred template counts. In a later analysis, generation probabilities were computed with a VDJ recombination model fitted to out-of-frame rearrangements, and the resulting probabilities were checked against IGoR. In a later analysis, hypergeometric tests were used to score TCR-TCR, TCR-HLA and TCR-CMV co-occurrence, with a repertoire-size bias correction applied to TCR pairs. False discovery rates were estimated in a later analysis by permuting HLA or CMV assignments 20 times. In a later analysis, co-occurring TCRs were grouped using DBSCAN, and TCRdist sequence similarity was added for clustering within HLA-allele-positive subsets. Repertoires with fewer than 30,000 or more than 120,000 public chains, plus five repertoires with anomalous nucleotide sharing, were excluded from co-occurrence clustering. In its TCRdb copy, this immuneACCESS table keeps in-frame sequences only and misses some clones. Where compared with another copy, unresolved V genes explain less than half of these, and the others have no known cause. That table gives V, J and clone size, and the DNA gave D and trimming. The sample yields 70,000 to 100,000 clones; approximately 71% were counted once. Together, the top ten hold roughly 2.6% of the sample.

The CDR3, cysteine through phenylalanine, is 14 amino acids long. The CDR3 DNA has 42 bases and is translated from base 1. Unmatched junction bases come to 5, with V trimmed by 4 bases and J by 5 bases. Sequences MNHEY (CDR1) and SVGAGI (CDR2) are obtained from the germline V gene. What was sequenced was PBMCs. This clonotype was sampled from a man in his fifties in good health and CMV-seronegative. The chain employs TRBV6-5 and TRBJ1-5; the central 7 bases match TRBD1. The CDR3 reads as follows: CASSFDREYQPQHF. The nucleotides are TGTGCCAGCAGTTTCGACAGGGAGTATCAGCCCCAGCATTTT.